Following are 23 T cell receptor beta chains from one sample sequenced in a study of shared clonotypes between healthy human individuals. Profiled with immunoSEQ multiplex PCR; TCRdb holds only in-frame clones, not every one. The sample holds roughly 1 million clones, 60% to 80% seen once. Specimen: memory CD4+ T cells sorted from blood. Subset meaning: CD45RA-negative fraction. These receptor sequences come from a man between 18 and 29 years old in good health.

V gene TRBV10-3 combines with J gene TRBJ2-5; perhaps TRBD1 as D (6 bases). The V gene's germline CDR1 is ENHRY and CDR2 SYGVKD. The CDR3 is 16 amino acids. V was cut by 2 bases and J by 2 bases, with 15 bases left in between. CDR3 DNA sequence: TGTGCCATCAGTGAGGACAGGAGAAGTTTTCAAGAGACCCAGTACTTC. Amino acids: CAISEDRRSFQETQYF.

V gene TRBV5-1 combines with J gene TRBJ2-3; a possible D gene is TRBD1 (6 bases). Germline CDR1 reads SGHRS; CDR2 reads YFSETQ. Between the trimmed V and J ends, which lost 2 bases and 3 bases, there was a span of 13 bases. The length of the CDR3 is 15 residues. This CDR3 reads CASSFQGRGTDTQYF. The DNA of the CDR3 is TGCGCCAGCAGCTTTCAGGGCAGGGGAACAGATACGCAGTATTTT.

V is TRBV27 and J is TRBJ2-7; 9 nucleotides align to TRBD2. V was pared by 6 bases and J by 0 bases, with 9 bases of the junction left unmatched. Germline V lookup: CDR1 MNHEY, CDR2 SMNVEV (reference sequence). The CDR3 runs 16 residues. CDR3 residues: CASSYPRAGGSYEQYF. DNA for the CDR3: TGTGCCAGCAGCTACCCCCGAGCGGGGGGCTCCTACGAGCAGTACTTC.

The chain combines TRBV7-2 with TRBJ2-7, with D unclear. The V gene lost 1 base and the J gene lost 7 bases, with 17 bases spanning the gap. The CDR3 totals 15 residues. The germline gives CDR1 SGHTA, CDR2 FQGNSA. Here the CDR3 reads CASSLDSPPFAEQYF. CDR3 DNA sequence: TGTGCCAGCAGCTTAGACTCCCCTCCTTTCGCGGAGCAGTACTTC.

This clone showed up just a few times. This chain joins TRBV11-3 and TRBJ2-1; possible D gene TRBD2, 5 bases. From germline, CDR1 is SGHNT and CDR2 YENEEA. This CDR3 is built from 14 residues. V was trimmed by 5 bases and J by 8 bases, leaving 16 bases between them. The CDR3 DNA is TGTGCCAGCAGCCCAGGTCCCCTGGGAGATGAGCAGTTCTTC. Translating it yields CASSPGPLGDEQFF. Together with reference TRBV11-3 and TRBJ2-1, the CDR3 gives the full variable domain: EAGVVQSPRYKIIEKKQPVAFWCNPISGHNTLYWYLQNLGQGPELLIRYENEEAVDDSQLPKDRFSAERLKGVDSTLKIQPAELGDSAVYLCASSPGPLGDEQFFGPGTRLTVL.

The rearrangement links TRBV7-9 to TRBJ1-6, with unresolved D. The CDR3 spans 13 residues. V was clipped by 5 bases and J by 7 bases, with 9 bases between them. The germline CDR1 and CDR2 sequences are SEHNR and FQNEAQ (reference sequence). CDR3 in DNA: TGTGCCAGCAGCCCCTCCCAGAATTCACCCCTCCACTTT. The encoded protein is CASSPSQNSPLHF.

The J gene is TRBJ1-1, the V gene TRBV7-8; D is perhaps TRBD1 (6 bases). The CDR3 is 14 residues long. Germline loops: CDR1 SGHVS, CDR2 FQNEAQ. Trimming stripped 3 bases from V and 12 bases from J, with 20 bases between. CDR3 loop: CASSFDNPGQSPFF. The CDR3 DNA is TGTGCCAGCAGCTTCGATAATCCTGGACAGTCCCCTTTCTTT.

This chain connects TRBV5-8 to TRBJ2-4; 7 nucleotides line up with TRBD1. The ends lost 3 bases at V and 11 bases at J; junction bases unmatched: 17. CDR3 size: 16 residues. Germline loops: CDR1 SGHTS, CDR2 YDEGEE. CDR3 sequence: CASSWKEFLQGTVQYF. The CDR3 bases are TGTGCCAGCAGCTGGAAGGAATTCTTACAGGGGACGGTTCAGTACTTC.

Note on this clone: A much larger clone lies one base from this, so it may be a read error. The V gene is TRBV5-5, the J gene TRBJ2-3, with D tentatively TRBD2 (5 bases). The V gene's germline CDR1 is SGHKS and CDR2 YYEKEE (reference sequence). V lost 3 bases to trimming and J lost 6 bases, with 5 bases between them. The length of the CDR3 is 11 residues. CDR3 nucleotides: TGTGCCAGCAGCTGGAGGGATACGCAGTATTTT. Translating gives CASSWRDTQYF. Full variable domain (missing parts from reference TRBV5-5 and TRBJ2-3): DAGVTQSPTHLIKTRGQQVTLRCSPISGHKSVSWYQQVLGQGPQFIFQYYEKEERGRGNFPDRFSARQFPNYSSELNVNALLLGDSALYLCASSWRDTQYFGPGTRLTVL.

Details on this clone: This clone may be a read error of a much larger clone one base away. This sequence joins TRBV5-8 and TRBJ2-3; D gene ambiguous. This CDR3 is 12 amino acids long. The V end lost 3 bases, the J end lost 2 bases, and 4 bases lay between the germline ends. The germline CDR1 and CDR2 sequences are SGHTS and YDEGEE. The DNA of the CDR3 is TGTGCCAGCAGCTCATACACAGATACGCAGTATTTT. This translates into CASSSYTDTQYF.

The chain recombines TRBV11-2 with TRBJ2-2; the match to TRBD2 covers 10 bases. This CDR3 region has 15 residues. The V and J ends lost 2 bases and 3 bases, in that order; junction bases with no gene match: 0. Germline V gene data show CDR1 as SGHAT and CDR2 as FQNNGV. DNA for the CDR3: TGTGCCAGCAGCTTACTAGCGGGAGACACCGGGGAGCTGTTTTTT. It encodes CASSLLAGDTGELFF.

This clone showed up just once. This chain joins TRBV7-2 and TRBJ2-1; perhaps TRBD2 as D (6 bases). V dropped 1 base and J dropped 7 bases, with 17 bases sitting between them. Per germline, CDR1 SGHTA and CDR2 FQGNSA. The CDR3 spans 16 residues. In nucleotides, the CDR3 is TGTGCCAGCAGCTTAGTATCCGGGGGAGGTAGGAATGAGCAGTTCTTC. It specifies CASSLVSGGGRNEQFF.

The chain employs TRBV7-9 and TRBJ2-1; tentatively, D is TRBD1 (6 bases). The CDR3 length is 16 residues. Germline V gene sequence: CDR1 SEHNR, CDR2 FQNEAQ (reference sequence). Trimming shortened V by 5 bases and J by 6 bases, and 20 bases separated the two germline ends. The CDR3 sequence: CASSRQAQSFFNEQFF. The CDR3 bases are TGTGCCAGCAGCCGACAGGCCCAATCCTTCTTCAATGAGCAGTTCTTC.

This rearrangement joins TRBV5-4 to TRBJ1-3; D remains unclear. Looked up from germline, CDR1 is SGHNT and CDR2 is YYREEE (reference sequence). The CDR3 sequence is 15 residues long. With 0 bases removed from V and 0 bases from J, the gap between germline ends came to 7 bases. CDR3 loop: CASSLAPTSGNTIYF. The CDR3 DNA reads TGTGCCAGCAGCTTGGCACCGACCTCTGGAAACACCATATATTTT.

To note about this clone: Other DNA variants within this sample encode the same CDR3. J is TRBJ2-3 and V is TRBV18; no reliable D call. V was shortened by 3 bases and J by 0 bases, with 10 bases between the two germline ends. Germline values: CDR1 KGHSH, CDR2 LQKENI. The CDR3 totals 15 residues. CDR3 nucleotide sequence: TGTGCCAGCTCACCCGGGCTGTCTAGCACAGATACGCAGTATTTT. Translating gives CASSPGLSSTDTQYF. Supplemented by reference TRBV18 and TRBJ2-3, the full variable domain reads NAGVMQNPRHLVRRRGQEARLRCSPMKGHSHVYWYRQLPEEGLKFMVYLQKENIIDESGMPKERFSAEFPKEGPSILRIQQVVRGDSAAYFCASSPGLSSTDTQYFGPGTRLTVL.

This clone has more than one count but fewer than ten. The J gene is TRBJ1-4, the V gene TRBV9; 8 nucleotides agree with TRBD1. The trim removed 0 bases at V and 6 bases at J, leaving 10 bases unmatched. The CDR3 is 17 amino acids. The germline CDR1 and CDR2 sequences are SGDLS and YYNGEE. CDR3 in amino acids: CASSVGYGQGGDEKLFF. CDR3 in DNA: TGTGCCAGCAGCGTAGGATATGGACAGGGAGGGGATGAAAAACTGTTTTTT.

This clone occurred a few times. Different DNA sequences within this sample yield the same CDR3. The V gene is TRBV5-1, the J gene TRBJ2-1; D is undetermined. Germline CDR1 and CDR2: SGHRS and YFSETQ. The CDR3 totals 11 residues. V lost 1 base to trimming and J lost 7 bases, with 3 bases between them. Written as DNA, the CDR3 is TGCGCCAGCAGCTTGATGAATGAGCAGTTCTTC. Residues: CASSLMNEQFF.

The chain recombines TRBV5-4 with TRBJ2-1, with 9 bases aligning to TRBD2. This CDR3 region has 16 residues. CDR1 and CDR2 (germline): SGHNT, YYREEE (reference sequence). J gave up 0 bases and V 4 bases, and 5 bases lay outside the gene matches. The CDR3: CASSPSGTSSYNEQFF. The CDR3 DNA follows: TGTGCCAGCAGCCCTAGCGGGACTAGCTCCTACAATGAGCAGTTCTTC.

In regard to this clone: Within the sample, other DNA sequences also encode this same CDR3. The V and J genes are TRBV5-1 and TRBJ2-3; 12 bases are a match to TRBD2. CDR3 length equals 16 residues. CDR1 is SGHRS and CDR2 is YFSETQ in the germline V gene. Losses at the gene ends were 0 bases for V and 2 bases for J; bases not matched to a gene: 1. The CDR3: CASSLGLAGVTDTQYF. In DNA form, the CDR3 reads TGCGCCAGCAGCTTGGGACTAGCGGGAGTCACAGATACGCAGTATTTT.

The CDR3: CASSGPGQGQVGYTF. DNA for the CDR3: TGTGCCAGCAGTGGACCGGGACAGGGGCAAGTCGGCTACACCTTC. The V call is TRBV6-1, the J call TRBJ1-2; 10 bases map to TRBD1. The germline V gene encodes CDR1 MNHNS and CDR2 SASEGT. The CDR3 extends over 15 amino acids. Unmatched junction bases numbered 10, after V lost 4 bases and J lost 8 bases.

In the case of this clone: In the same sample, other DNA sequences code for this CDR3. The CDR3 DNA sequence: TGTGCCAGCAGCTTCACAGGGAACACTGAAGCTTTCTTT. Its translation is CASSFTGNTEAFF. J is TRBJ1-1 and V is TRBV5-4, with D possibly TRBD1 on 5 matching bases. V was trimmed by 2 bases and J by 1 base, leaving 6 bases between them. The germline V gene encodes CDR1 SGHNT and CDR2 YYREEE (reference sequence). The CDR3 length is 13 residues. Supplemented by reference TRBV5-4 and TRBJ1-1, the full variable domain reads ETGVTQSPTHLIKTRGQQVTLRCSSQSGHNTVSWYQQALGQGPQFIFQYYREEENGRGNFPPRFSGLQFPNYSSELNVNALELDDSALYLCASSFTGNTEAFFGQGTRLTVV.

This sequence joins TRBV28 and TRBJ2-6, with a possible D match to TRBD1 (6 bases). V was trimmed by 5 bases and J by 0 bases, leaving 8 bases between them. CDR3 length: 15 residues. Germline V gives CDR1 MDHEN, CDR2 SYDVKM. This CDR3 reads CASSKGGSGANVLTF. The CDR3 region has the DNA TGTGCCAGCAGTAAAGGGGGCTCTGGGGCCAACGTCCTGACTTTC.

The CDR3 DNA reads TGCGCCAGCAGCCAAGATCTATCTCGGACAGGATATGGCTACACCTTC. Translating gives CASSQDLSRTGYGYTF. The chain is built from TRBV4-1 and TRBJ1-2; 7 bases map to TRBD1. V shed 0 bases and J 5 bases; nucleotides not matched to a gene: 9. The germline V gene has CDR1 MGHRA and CDR2 YSYEKL. The length of the CDR3 is 16 residues.